This T cell receptor beta chain came from a study of blood T cell repertoires in COVID-19 (dated by TCRdb to the early 2020s). General notes on the study: Samples covering the acute and convalescent phases of COVID-19 were provided by collaborators in the United States, Italy and Spain. A de-identified subject ID, COVID-19 status, age in years and sex were almost always included in the sample metadata. HLA class I and class II types, where available, came from metadata supplied by the sample provider rather than from assay-based typing. The material from the prospective study consisted of cDNA or gDNA derived from T cells, B-cell-depleted T cells, or PBMCs. The dataset comprised deeply sampled blood TCRbeta repertoires from subjects exposed to, actively infected with, or recovered from COVID-19. Samples were obtained from the ongoing ImmuneRACE study (first 160 participants) and from 1,254 subjects provided by 6 global collaborators. The repertoires were released in a freely available public database intended as a resource for research on the immune response to SARS-CoV-2.

With regard to this clone: Its antigen remains undetermined. No base quality information exists; no much larger clone differs at one position.

Results the study describes overall, beyond this receptor: The quantity of clinical and demographic metadata differed by source and by participant and was supplied without curation.

One collaborating source in Seattle enrolled patients while the patients were actively infected and followed the patients over time throughout the course of disease. Whole blood was collected in K2EDTA tubes by collaborating institutions according to the institutions' own protocols. For TCRbeta analysis, collaborators shipped samples as frozen whole blood, isolated PBMCs, or DNA extracted from either of those sample types. The immunoSEQ Assay, a bias-controlled multiplex PCR, was used to amplify TCRbeta CDR3 regions from genomic DNA. The source study handled its data this way. Within the assay, amplification of reference gene primers was used to estimate how many nucleated cells each sample contained. To quantify the absolute abundance of each unique TCRbeta CDR3 rearrangement, sequence reads were collapsed and filtered. For each sample, productive Simpson clonality was calculated as the square root of Simpson's diversity index over productive rearrangements. TCRdb took over this immuneACCESS table, retaining in-frame rearrangements with V and J assigned. Such tables are incomplete; in checked studies, under half of the missing clones stem from an unresolved V gene, and the remainder is unexplained. That table gives V, J and clone size, and the DNA gave D and trimming. The sample profile shows around 170,000 clones; approximately 86% of them were found once. The ten top clones hold roughly 0.57% of the sample.

Trimming removed 3 bases from V and 4 bases from J; the gene matches leave 0 bases unexplained. The CDR3 measures 14 amino acids from cysteine to phenylalanine. This entry keeps only the CDR3 DNA: 42 bases, framed from base 1. From a lookup of the germline V gene, CDR1 and CDR2 are SNHLY and FYNNEI. The V and J genes are TRBV2 and TRBJ2-2; TRBD2 matches 9 bases in the middle. The source material was peripheral blood. The TCR sequence derives from a man aged 60-69 years with COVID-19, enrolled during active disease. The nucleotides are TGTGCCAGCAGTGAGGGACTAGCCACCGGGGAGCTGTTTTTT. This yields the protein CASSEGLATGELFF.